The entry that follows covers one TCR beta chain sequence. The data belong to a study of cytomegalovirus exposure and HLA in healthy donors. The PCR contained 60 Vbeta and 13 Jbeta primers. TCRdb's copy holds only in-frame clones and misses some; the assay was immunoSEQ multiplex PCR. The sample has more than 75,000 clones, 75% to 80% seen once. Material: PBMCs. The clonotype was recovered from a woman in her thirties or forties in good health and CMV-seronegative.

CDR3 residues: CASSNRDSATNEKLFF. The CDR3 coding sequence is TGTGCCAGCAGCAACCGGGACAGCGCAACTAATGAAAAACTGTTTTTT. V is TRBV7-9 and J is TRBJ1-4; 7 bases are a match to TRBD1. V gave up 5 bases and J gave up 0 bases; unmatched junction bases: 6. Germline V gives CDR1 SEHNR, CDR2 FQNEAQ (reference sequence). CDR3 length: 16 residues.